The clone carrying this TCR beta chain has at least ten counts. Germline is not matched at one junction end, which may reflect a read error. These data are taken from a study of T cells in Graves' hyperthyroidism and ophthalmopathy. Amplification of TCR beta CDR3 regions was performed using RNA transcripts as template. An initial round of RT-PCR targeting the TCR CDR3 relied on the HTBI primer set. One entry per CDR3 protein results from TCRdb running MiXCR on the multiplex PCR reads. The sample shows about 520,000 distinct CDR3 sequences, around a quarter of them seen only once. The CDR3 is 14 amino acids. Among ophthalmopathy patients, the Clinical Activity Score reached at least 3, the NOSPECS grade reached at least 4, and duration remained under 3 months.

The TCR comes from a woman in her thirties with Graves' ophthalmopathy. The specimen was blood. The chain has TRBV12-3 or TRBV12-4 and TRBJ2-4; a possible D gene is TRBD1 (6 bases). This chain's CDR3 is CASGRGFEGNIKYF. The CDR3 DNA reads as TGTGCCAGCGGCAGGGGATTTGAAGGAAACATTAAGTACTTC.